One T cell receptor (beta chain) is described in this entry. What it recognizes is unknown. The protocol was immunoSEQ multiplex PCR, while the TCRdb copy is restricted to in-frame clones and leaves out a portion. The table lists tens of thousands of clones, 86% of them singletons, with approximately 0.54% in the top ten. The data belong to a study of OX40 agonist ivuxolimab in advanced cancers. General study points: With doses of 0.1-3.0 mg/kg, partial responders showed among the lowest clonal expansion. No determination was made of the antigen specificity of the expanded peripheral T cells. Some nonresponders additionally presented with little normalized T-cell clonal expansion.

Germline assignment: CDR1 GTSNPN and CDR2 SVGIG (reference sequence). The V gene lost 4 bases and the J gene lost 8 bases, with 23 bases spanning the gap. The CDR3 has 15 residues. The source was CD4+ or CD8+ T cells sorted from blood, collected in a trial of the OX40 agonist ivuxolimab. The sequence came from an adult with an advanced solid tumor such as melanoma, head and neck, liver or kidney cancer. This chain joins TRBV30 and TRBJ1-2, with D perhaps TRBD1 (6 bases). The CDR3 DNA is TGTGCCTGGACCAACCCGCGTCTAGGGGGAGGAGGCTACACCTTC. Amino acid sequence: CAWTNPRLGGGGYTF.